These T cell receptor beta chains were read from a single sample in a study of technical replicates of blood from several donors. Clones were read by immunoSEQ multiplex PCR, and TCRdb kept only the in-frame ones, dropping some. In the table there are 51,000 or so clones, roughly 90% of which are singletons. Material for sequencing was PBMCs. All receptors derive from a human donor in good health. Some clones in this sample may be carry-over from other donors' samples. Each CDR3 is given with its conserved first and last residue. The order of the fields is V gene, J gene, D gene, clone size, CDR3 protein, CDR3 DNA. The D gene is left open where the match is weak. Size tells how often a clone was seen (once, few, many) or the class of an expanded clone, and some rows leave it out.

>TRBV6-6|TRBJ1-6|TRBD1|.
CASSNAGQGNSPLHF
TGTGCCAGCAGTAACGCGGGACAGGGGAATTCACCCCTCCACTTT
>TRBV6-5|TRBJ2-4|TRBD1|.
CASSFGTARAKNIQYF
TGTGCCAGCAGTTTCGGGACAGCCAGAGCCAAAAACATTCAGTACTTC
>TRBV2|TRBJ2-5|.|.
CASGLRLVKYKETQYF
TGTGCCAGCGGTCTTCGATTAGTAAAATATAAAGAGACCCAGTACTTC
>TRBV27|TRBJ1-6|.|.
CASSFHKSPLHF
TGTGCCAGCAGTTTCCACAAATCACCCCTCCACTTT
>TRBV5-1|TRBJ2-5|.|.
CASSPLEGAIETQYF
TGCGCCAGCAGCCCGCTGGAGGGGGCAATCGAGACCCAGTACTTC
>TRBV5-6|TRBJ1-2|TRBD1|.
CASSWAGTATAGYTF
TGTGCCAGCAGCTGGGCGGGGACAGCTACAGCCGGCTACACCTTC
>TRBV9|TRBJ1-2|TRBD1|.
CASSDDPGQQGYGYTF
TGTGCCAGCAGCGACGACCCGGGACAGCAAGGCTATGGCTACACCTTC
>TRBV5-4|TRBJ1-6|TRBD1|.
CASSSSFTAGGPYHSPLHF
TGTGCCAGCAGCTCATCTTTTACGGCAGGGGGCCCTTATCATTCACCCCTCCACTTT
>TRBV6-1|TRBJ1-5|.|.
CASSETTLNQPQHF
TGTGCCAGCAGTGAAACGACACTCAATCAGCCCCAGCATTTT
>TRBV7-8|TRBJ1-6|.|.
CASSLGTRSPLHF
TGTGCCAGCAGCTTGGGGACAAGATCACCCCTCCACTTT
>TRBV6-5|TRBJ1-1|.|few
CASSYQGRGNEAFF
TGTGCCAGCAGTTACCAGGGGCGCGGTAATGAAGCTTTCTTT
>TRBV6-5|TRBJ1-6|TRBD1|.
CATRQGSNSPLHF
TGTGCCACCCGACAGGGTAGTAATTCACCCCTCCACTTT
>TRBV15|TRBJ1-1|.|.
CATSRDYQSWPEAFF
TGTGCCACCAGCAGAGATTATCAGTCCTGGCCTGAAGCTTTCTTT
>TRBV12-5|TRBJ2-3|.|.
CASALDTSTDTQYF
TGTGCTAGTGCTTTGGACACGAGCACAGATACGCAGTATTTT
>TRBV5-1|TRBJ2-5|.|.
CASSSTGAYQETQYF
TGCGCCAGCAGTTCGACTGGGGCGTACCAAGAGACCCAGTACTTC
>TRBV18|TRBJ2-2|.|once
CASSPGGQNTGELFF
TGTGCCAGCTCACCAGGGGGACAAAACACCGGGGAGCTGTTTTTT
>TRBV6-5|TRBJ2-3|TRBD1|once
CASSYSRGQEAYF
TGTGCCAGCAGTTACTCGAGAGGACAGGAGGCGTATTTT
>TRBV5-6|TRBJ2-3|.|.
CASSLGVSRVTDTQYF
TGTGCCAGCAGCTTGGGCGTCTCGCGGGTCACAGATACGCAGTATTTT
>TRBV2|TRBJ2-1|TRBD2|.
CASSEAGDWNEQFF
TGTGCCAGCAGTGAGGCGGGAGATTGGAATGAGCAGTTCTTC
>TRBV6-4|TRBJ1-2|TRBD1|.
CASSEQGGGYGYTF
TGTGCCAGCAGTGAGCAGGGGGGTGGCTATGGCTACACCTTC
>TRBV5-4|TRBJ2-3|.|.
CASSLDTDTQYF
TGTGCCAGCTCCCTAGACACAGATACGCAGTATTTT
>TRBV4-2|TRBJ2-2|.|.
CASSQERLARTGELFF
TGTGCCAGCAGCCAAGAAAGGCTAGCCAGAACCGGGGAGCTGTTTTTT
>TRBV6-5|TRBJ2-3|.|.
CASSYSSDRDTYTQYF
TGTGCCAGCAGTTACTCGAGTGACCGGGACACGTATACGCAGTATTTT
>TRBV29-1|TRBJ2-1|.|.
CSGGTGFNEQFF
TGCAGCGGTGGGACTGGTTTTAATGAGCAGTTCTTC
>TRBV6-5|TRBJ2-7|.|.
CASSYMGSSYEQYF
TGTGCCAGCAGTTACATGGGGAGCTCCTACGAGCAGTACTTC
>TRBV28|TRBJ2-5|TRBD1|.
CASSLYRTQGAQETQYF
TGTGCCAGCAGTTTATACCGAACACAGGGGGCGCAGGAGACCCAGTACTTC
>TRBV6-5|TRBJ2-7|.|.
CASRGPDSYEQYF
TGTGCCAGCAGGGGACCGGACAGCTACGAGCAGTACTTC
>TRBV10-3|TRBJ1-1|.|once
CAISESTTSSEAFF
TGTGCCATCAGTGAGTCGACGACAAGTAGTGAAGCTTTCTTT
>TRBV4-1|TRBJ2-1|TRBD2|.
CASSPQGGSGGTYNEQFF
TGCGCCAGCAGCCCCCAAGGCGGTAGCGGGGGTACCTACAATGAGCAGTTCTTC
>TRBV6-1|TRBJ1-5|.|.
CASSDSWDTFLHF
TGTGCCAGCAGTGATTCATGGGACACCTTTTTGCATTTT
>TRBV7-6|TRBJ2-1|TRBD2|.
CASSFRGAGETIYNEQFF
TGTGCCAGCAGCTTCCGAGGAGCGGGAGAGACAATATACAATGAGCAGTTCTTC
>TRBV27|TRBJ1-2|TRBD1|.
CASSGQDRVLGGYTF
TGTGCCAGCAGTGGGCAGGACAGGGTTTTAGGGGGCTACACCTTC
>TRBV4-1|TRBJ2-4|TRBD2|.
CASSQILAGGPDIQYF
TGCGCCAGCAGCCAAATCCTAGCGGGAGGGCCAGACATTCAGTACTTC
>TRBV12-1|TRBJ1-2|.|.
CASSRQDPGGAPGYTF
TGTGCCAGCAGCCGTCAAGATCCGGGGGGGGCGCCCGGCTACACCTTC